This entry lists 17 T cell receptor beta chains sequenced from one sample in a study of blood T cell repertoires in COVID-19. The method was immunoSEQ multiplex PCR; TCRdb's version includes in-frame clones alone and lacks a portion of them. The sample carries around 150,000 clones, 80% to 90% recorded once. The sequencing input was peripheral blood. The receptors derive from a woman in her sixties with COVID-19, enrolled during active disease.

V is TRBV5-1 and J is TRBJ1-1, with TRBD1 as a possible D gene (6 bases). Trimming pared 2 bases from V and 1 base from J, leaving 12 bases between. The CDR3 runs 15 residues. The germline V gene has CDR1 SGHRS and CDR2 YFSETQ. The CDR3 here is CASSFGQRENTEAFF. CDR3 coding DNA: TGCGCCAGCAGCTTTGGACAGAGAGAGAACACTGAAGCTTTCTTT.

The chain uses TRBV12-3 or TRBV12-4 and TRBJ1-1; 9 nucleotides line up with TRBD1. This CDR3 is 13 amino acids long. Trimming removed 4 bases from V and 8 bases from J; junction bases left unmatched: 5. The CDR3 spells CASSSRGTGEAFF. CDR3 DNA sequence: TGTGCCAGCAGTTCGCGAGGGACAGGGGAAGCTTTCTTT.

Regarding this clone: Other nucleotide sequences from this sample produce the same CDR3. V is TRBV5-8 and J is TRBJ1-3; D not certain. Trimming shortened V by 1 base and J by 0 bases, and 5 bases separated the two germline ends. CDR1 and CDR2 (germline): SGHTS, YDEGEE. The CDR3 is made up of 14 amino acids. CDR3 sequence reads: CASSLSRSGNTIYF. The DNA of the CDR3 is TGTGCCAGCAGCTTGAGCCGCTCTGGAAACACCATATATTTT.

The chain has TRBV2 and TRBJ2-3, with 10 positions matching TRBD2. The ends lost 6 bases at V and 5 bases at J; junction bases unmatched: 5. The CDR3 runs 14 residues. Germline V CDR1 and CDR2: SNHLY, FYNNEI. The CDR3 here is CASRQRGGGDTQYF. DNA for the CDR3: TGTGCCAGCAGACAGCGGGGGGGCGGAGATACGCAGTATTTT.

The V call is TRBV24-1, the J call TRBJ2-1; TRBD1 is a possible D gene (5 bases). CDR3 length: 16 residues. Germline CDR1 KGHDR, CDR2 SFDVKD. Deletions cut 8 bases from V and 3 bases from J, with 19 bases between. The CDR3 reads CATTASEAGLYNEQFF. The CDR3 DNA reads as TGTGCCACCACAGCGTCAGAGGCAGGGCTCTACAATGAGCAGTTCTTC.

The CDR3 DNA is TGTGCCAGCAGCGTAACTTTCGTCACCTACGAGCAGTACTTC. Translated, it gives CASSVTFVTYEQYF. V usage is TRBV9 and J usage is TRBJ2-7; the D is unclear. This CDR3 is 14 amino acids long. Germline-derived CDR1 and CDR2 are SGDLS and YYNGEE. Trimming took 1 base from V and 2 from J, leaving 10 bases between them.

The V gene is TRBV9, the J gene TRBJ2-1, with 8 nucleotides matching TRBD2. This CDR3 is built from 14 residues. Germline V gene data show CDR1 as SGDLS and CDR2 as YYNGEE. V gave up 0 bases and J gave up 9 bases; unmatched junction bases: 5. CDR3 sequence (DNA): TGTGCCAGCAGCGTAGCTGGGACTAGGGTTGAGCAGTTCTTC. Amino acid sequence: CASSVAGTRVEQFF.

The J gene is TRBJ2-3, the V gene TRBV2, with 7 bases lining up with TRBD2. Germline V gene data show CDR1 as SNHLY and CDR2 as FYNNEI. V was pared by 6 bases and J by 0 bases, with 9 bases of the junction left unmatched. The CDR3 is made up of 16 amino acids. The CDR3 loop is CASSQTSAPSTDTQYF. The CDR3 nucleotides read TGTGCCAGCAGCCAAACTAGCGCACCGAGCACAGATACGCAGTATTTT.

The table lists this clone with a count of one. This rearrangement joins TRBV7-9 to TRBJ2-1; a possible D gene is TRBD2 (6 bases). V was shortened by 1 base and J by 9 bases, with 13 bases between the two germline ends. CDR1 and CDR2 from the germline V gene are SEHNR and FQNEAQ (reference sequence). The length of the CDR3 is 14 residues. The CDR3 nucleotides are TGTGCCAGCAGCTTAGGAGACCGGGGGAGTGAGCAGTTCTTC. Translating gives CASSLGDRGSEQFF.

This CDR3 reads CASSHDLTGNTEAFF. DNA for the CDR3: TGTGCCAGCAGCCATGACTTAACAGGGAACACTGAAGCTTTCTTT. The chain uses TRBV14 and TRBJ1-1; a weak D match, TRBD1 (5 bases). This CDR3 is built from 15 residues. Germline loops: CDR1 SGHDN, CDR2 FVKESK. Trimming pared 3 bases from V and 1 base from J, leaving 12 bases between.

This chain links TRBV6-1 with TRBJ1-1; TRBD1 is a possible D gene (5 bases). CDR1 and CDR2 (germline): MNHNS, SASEGT. Trimming shortened V by 2 bases and J by 5 bases, and 15 bases separated the two germline ends. There are 15 residues in the CDR3. The CDR3 region is CASSELRGSGTEAFF. The CDR3 DNA is TGTGCCAGCAGTGAACTAAGGGGCTCAGGGACTGAAGCTTTCTTT.

The chain has TRBV7-2 and TRBJ2-7; 10 bases fit TRBD2. The germline V gene has CDR1 SGHTA and CDR2 FQGNSA. There are 15 residues in the CDR3. The junction had 8 bases not matched to a gene; V was cut back by 4 bases and J by 5 bases. The CDR3: CASSSTGTSADEQYF. As DNA, the CDR3 is TGTGCCAGCAGCTCGACCGGGACTAGCGCGGACGAGCAGTACTTC. Drawing the rest from reference TRBV7-2 and TRBJ2-7, the complete variable domain is GAGVSQSPSNKVTEKGKDVELRCDPISGHTALYWYRQSLGQGLEFLIYFQGNSAPDKSGLPSDRFSAERTGGSVSTLTIQRTQQEDSAVYLCASSSTGTSADEQYFGPGTRLTVT.

The table lists this clone with a count of one. The chain uses TRBV6-5 and TRBJ1-4; 10 nucleotides align to TRBD1. This CDR3 has 15 amino acids. The junction had 6 bases not matched to a gene; V was cut back by 6 bases and J by 5 bases. CDR1 and CDR2 from the germline V gene are MNHEY and SVGAGI. This chain's CDR3 is CASRRVGQGNEKLFF. CDR3 DNA: TGTGCCAGCAGGAGAGTGGGACAGGGGAATGAAAAACTGTTTTTT.

This clone was recorded only once. The chain has TRBV2 and TRBJ2-1; D uncertain. V lost 6 bases, J lost 0 bases, and 12 bases lay in between. The CDR3 extends over 15 amino acids. The germline V gene has CDR1 SNHLY and CDR2 FYNNEI. The CDR3: CASRAQRSSYNEQFF. CDR3 coding DNA: TGTGCCAGCAGGGCCCAGCGTAGCTCCTACAATGAGCAGTTCTTC. Combining the CDR3 with reference TRBV2 and TRBJ2-1 gives the whole variable domain EPEVTQTPSHQVTQMGQEVILRCVPISNHLYFYWYRQILGQKVEFLVSFYNNEISEKSEIFDDQFSVERPDGSNFTLKIRSTKLEDSAMYFCASRAQRSSYNEQFFGPGTRLTVL.

This clone was found once. The chain is built from TRBV10-2 and TRBJ1-2; 7 nucleotides agree with TRBD1. This CDR3 is built from 15 residues. V dropped 3 bases and J dropped 0; count of bases not matched to a gene: 4. CDR1 and CDR2 from the germline V gene are WSHSY and SAAADI. The CDR3 is CASSDRGAANYGYTF. The CDR3 DNA reads as TGCGCCAGCAGTGACAGGGGGGCAGCTAACTATGGCTACACCTTC.

This chain uses TRBV7-3 with TRBJ2-1; 10 bases are shared with TRBD2. Trimming removed 6 bases from V and 7 bases from J; junction bases left unmatched: 12. Germline lookup yields CDR1 SGHTA and CDR2 FQGTGA. This CDR3 has 16 residues. CDR3 protein: CASSPLRAGGRNEQFF. CDR3 nucleotides: TGTGCCAGCAGTCCTTTGAGAGCGGGGGGGAGGAATGAGCAGTTCTTC.

The chain links TRBV19 to TRBJ2-7; 8 bases fit TRBD1. This CDR3 has 13 residues. Germline-derived CDR1 and CDR2 are LNHDA and SQIVND (reference sequence). Losses at the gene ends were 5 bases for V and 7 bases for J; bases not matched to a gene: 7. CDR3 nucleotide sequence: TGTGCCAGTAGTCCCCAGGGGGCTGGGGAGCAGTACTTC. Translation gives CASSPQGAGEQYF. The full variable domain, with the rest looked up from reference TRBV19 and TRBJ2-7, is DGGITQSPKYLFRKEGQNVTLSCEQNLNHDAMYWYRQDPGQGLRLIYYSQIVNDFQKGDIAEGYSVSREKKESFPLTVTSAQKNPTAFYLCASSPQGAGEQYFGPGTRLTVT.